The rows below give T cell receptor beta chains drawn from one sample of a study of graft-versus-host responses after intestinal transplantation. Assay: immunoSEQ multiplex PCR; the TCRdb copy retains only in-frame clones and omits some. The sample holds roughly 85,000 clones, 80% to 95% seen once. No antigen has been identified for these receptors. The sequencing here drew on unstimulated CD8+ T cells sorted from spleen or lymph node cells, taken before transplant. Receptors originate from a human donor who was the organ donor for an intestinal transplant. The CDR3 runs from the conserved cysteine through the conserved F or W. Each record gives: D gene, J gene, clone size, V gene, CDR3 protein, CDR3 DNA. The D gene is left open where the match is weak. The size of a clone is reported for some rows only, either as once, few or many, or as a class for expanded clones.

>NA|TRBJ2-2|NA|TRBV5-1
CASSLWFTGNTGELFF
TGCGCCAGCAGCTTGTGGTTTACAGGGAACACCGGGGAGCTGTTTTTT
>TRBD2|TRBJ2-7|NA|TRBV11-2
CASSSGTSGRGEQYF
TGTGCCAGCAGCTCGGGGACTAGCGGGAGAGGCGAGCAGTACTTC
>NA|TRBJ1-2|NA|TRBV27
CATLTSRSGYTF
TGTGCCACCCTGACTAGCCGGAGTGGCTACACCTTC
>NA|TRBJ2-1|NA|TRBV19
CASSDSSYNEQFF
TGTGCCAGTAGCGACAGTTCCTACAATGAGCAGTTCTTC
>NA|TRBJ2-3|NA|TRBV27
CASSLLAVGDTQYF
TGTGCCAGCAGTTTATTAGCGGTAGGAGATACGCAGTATTTT
>NA|TRBJ1-6|NA|TRBV28
CASSLRRILYNSPLHF
TGTGCCAGCAGTTTAAGGCGGATTCTTTATAATTCACCCCTCCACTTT
>TRBD1|TRBJ1-1|once|TRBV6-5
CASSSGQGDTEAFF
TGTGCCAGCAGTTCGGGACAGGGGGACACTGAAGCTTTCTTT
>TRBD2|TRBJ2-3|NA|TRBV6-5
CASSLSGEGDTQYF
TGTGCCAGCAGCCTAAGCGGGGAGGGAGATACGCAGTATTTT
>TRBD2|TRBJ2-5|once|TRBV4-1
CASSQDLGTSGETQYF
TGCGCCAGCAGCCAGGACTTAGGGACTAGCGGAGAGACCCAGTACTTC
>NA|TRBJ2-7|NA|TRBV27
CASSYGGSPSYEQYF
TGTGCCAGCAGTTACGGGGGCAGCCCCTCCTACGAGCAGTACTTC
>NA|TRBJ2-7|NA|TRBV4-1
CASSRTGGVNEQYF
TGCGCCAGCAGCCGCACAGGGGGGGTTAACGAGCAGTACTTC
>TRBD2|TRBJ2-3|once|TRBV5-4
CASSLSGGGSTDTQYF
TGTGCCAGCAGCTTGTCAGGCGGGGGGAGCACAGATACGCAGTATTTT
>TRBD1|TRBJ2-7|NA|TRBV6-5
CASSYGGQGDEQYF
TGTGCCAGCAGTTATGGGGGACAGGGCGACGAGCAGTACTTC
>NA|TRBJ2-2|once|TRBV7-6
CASSFSGALHTGELFF
TGTGCCAGCAGCTTTTCGGGGGCCCTCCACACCGGGGAGCTGTTTTTT
>NA|TRBJ1-6|NA|TRBV27
CASSLEGYNSPLHF
TGTGCCAGCAGTTTGGAGGGATACAATTCACCCCTCCACTTT
>NA|TRBJ2-1|NA|TRBV5-6
CASSSREELANEQFF
TGTGCCAGCAGCTCCCGAGAAGAGTTAGCGAATGAGCAGTTCTTC
>NA|TRBJ1-2|NA|TRBV4-1
CASSTINYGYTF
TGCGCCAGCTCCACGATAAACTATGGCTACACCTTC
>NA|TRBJ2-2|NA|TRBV5-6
CASRDTGGANTGELFF
TGTGCCAGCAGGGACACCGGGGGTGCGAACACCGGGGAGCTGTTTTTT
>NA|TRBJ1-5|NA|TRBV19
CASGWYQPQHF
TGTGCCAGCGGGTGGTATCAGCCCCAGCATTTT
>NA|TRBJ2-1|NA|TRBV27
CASSLGTNEQFF
TGTGCCAGCAGTTTAGGCACCAATGAGCAGTTCTTC
>TRBD2|TRBJ2-3|NA|TRBV29-1
CSVEDEREDTDTQYF
TGCAGCGTTGAAGACGAGCGGGAGGACACAGATACGCAGTATTTT
>NA|TRBJ2-5|NA|TRBV19
CASSLAQETQYF
TGTGCCAGTAGTCTCGCTCAAGAGACCCAGTACTTC
>TRBD1|TRBJ2-1|NA|TRBV5-1
CASSLEQGRLNEQFF
TGCGCCAGCAGCTTGGAACAGGGGAGATTGAATGAGCAGTTCTTC